A single sample gave rise to the 20 T cell receptor beta chains below, sequenced in a study of blood T cell repertoires in COVID-19. TCRdb keeps only in-frame clones here, not all; method: immunoSEQ multiplex PCR. The sample contains about 200,000 clones, around 82% of which appear only once. The sequenced sample consisted of peripheral blood. Receptor source: a human donor in a cohort sampled during active COVID-19.

The rearrangement uses TRBV12-3 or TRBV12-4 and TRBJ2-7; maybe TRBD2 (5 bases). The germline V and J ends were trimmed by 6 bases and 7 bases, with 16 bases remaining between them. The CDR3 has 13 residues. CDR3 in amino acids: CASSPGRAREQYF. The CDR3, as DNA: TGTGCCAGCAGCCCCGGGCGGGCGAGGGAGCAGTACTTC.

This chain connects TRBV28 to TRBJ1-2; TRBD1 matches 8 bases. CDR1 is MDHEN, CDR2 SYDVKM, per germline. The CDR3 has 14 amino acids. Unmatched junction bases numbered 6, after V lost 5 bases and J lost 4 bases. Here the CDR3 reads CASSPQGAPYGYTF. Written as DNA, the CDR3 is TGTGCCAGCAGTCCGCAGGGGGCTCCCTATGGCTACACCTTC.

This sequence joins TRBV7-2 and TRBJ1-4; possibly TRBD1 for D (6 bases). The CDR3 loop spans 15 amino acids. Germline V CDR1 and CDR2: SGHTA, FQGNSA. The V and J ends lost 5 bases and 8 bases respectively, with 18 bases between them. CDR3 coding DNA: TGTGCCAGCAGCGGAAGTGGGGGGCGGGAGGAAAAACTGTTTTTT. Translation: CASSGSGGREEKLFF.

The V and J genes are TRBV4-1 and TRBJ1-2; maybe TRBD1 (6 bases). The V gene lost 4 bases and the J gene lost 4 bases, with 19 bases spanning the gap. The CDR3 runs to 16 residues. CDR1 and CDR2 (germline): MGHRA, YSYEKL. The CDR3: CASSPTAGGPLYGYTF. DNA for the CDR3: TGCGCCAGCAGCCCAACGGCGGGGGGCCCCCTCTATGGCTACACCTTC.

This clone was counted a few times. The chain employs TRBV19 and TRBJ2-1; 9 bases agree with TRBD2. The CDR3 runs to 15 residues. With V trimmed by 5 bases and J by 0 bases, 2 bases remained unmatched. Germline V gene sequence: CDR1 LNHDA, CDR2 SQIVND (reference sequence). The CDR3: CASSPLAGSYNEQFF. CDR3 nucleotide sequence: TGTGCCAGTAGTCCACTAGCGGGCTCCTACAATGAGCAGTTCTTC.

This clone was recorded only once. The CDR3, as DNA: TGTGCCACCCCAGACTCCGGAACCCATTCCTACGAGCAGTACTTC. Encoded protein: CATPDSGTHSYEQYF. This sequence joins TRBV28 and TRBJ2-7; D remains ambiguous. V lost 10 bases to trimming and J lost 1 base, with 20 bases between them. Germline values: CDR1 MDHEN, CDR2 SYDVKM. The CDR3 is 15 residues long.

The rearrangement links TRBV18 to TRBJ2-7, with TRBD1 matching 8 bases. J was trimmed by 4 bases and V by 3 bases; bases with no gene match: 8. The CDR3 sequence is 15 residues long. Looked up from germline, CDR1 is KGHSH and CDR2 is LQKENI. CDR3 residues: CASSPSTGEVYEQYF. In DNA form, the CDR3 reads TGTGCCAGCTCACCTTCGACAGGGGAGGTTTACGAGCAGTACTTC.

This clone was detected only once. The gene calls are TRBV27 and TRBJ2-2; D perhaps matches TRBD2 (6 bases). CDR3 length equals 15 residues. V lost 3 bases, J lost 5 bases, and 13 bases lay in between. The V gene's germline CDR1 is MNHEY and CDR2 SMNVEV (reference sequence). The CDR3 region is CASSFRQGGTGELFF. The CDR3 nucleotides are TGTGCCAGCAGTTTTCGGCAGGGAGGTACCGGGGAGCTGTTTTTT.

This chain uses TRBV19 with TRBJ1-3; 9 positions agree with TRBD1. From germline, CDR1 is LNHDA and CDR2 SQIVND (reference sequence). Trimming removed 6 bases from V and 7 bases from J; junction bases left unmatched: 4. This CDR3 is built from 13 residues. The CDR3 sequence: CASRGTGRNTIYF. Here the CDR3 DNA reads TGTGCCAGTAGAGGGACAGGGAGGAACACCATATATTTT.

This clone was seen a few times. The V call is TRBV6-1, the J call TRBJ1-1; D possibly corresponds to TRBD1 (6 bases). The germline V gene encodes CDR1 MNHNS and CDR2 SASEGT. V lost 5 bases, J lost 1 base, and 11 bases lay in between. The CDR3 consists of 14 residues. The CDR3 DNA reads TGTGCCAGCAGTTTCGGACAGCCGAACACTGAAGCTTTCTTT. This translates into CASSFGQPNTEAFF.

The chain joins TRBV3-1 (or the pseudogene TRBV3-2) to TRBJ1-2; D uncertain. This CDR3 is built from 17 residues. Germline V lookup: CDR1 LGHDT, CDR2 YNNKEL (reference sequence). Trimming pared 2 bases from V and 4 bases from J, leaving 20 bases between. DNA of the CDR3: TGTGCCAGCAGCCAACATACCCCGTGGGCAGTACTCTATGGCTACACCTTC. Its translation is CASSQHTPWAVLYGYTF.

Note on this clone: In the same sample, other DNA sequences code for this CDR3. The J gene is TRBJ2-2, the V gene TRBV9; 8 bases fit TRBD2. The J segment lost 0 bases and the V segment lost 0 bases, leaving 1 base of the junction unmatched. The CDR3 runs to 16 residues. Germline CDR1 is SGDLS and CDR2 is YYNGEE. CDR3 in DNA: TGTGCCAGCAGCGTAGCTAGCGGGCCGAACACCGGGGAGCTGTTTTTT. Its translation: CASSVASGPNTGELFF.

CDR3 in amino acids: CASSLEGVRNQPQHF. The DNA for the CDR3 is TGCGCCAGCAGCTTGGAGGGGGTGAGAAATCAGCCCCAGCATTTT. This sequence joins TRBV5-1 and TRBJ1-5; D might be TRBD1 (6 bases). The germline V gene has CDR1 SGHRS and CDR2 YFSETQ. This CDR3 region has 15 residues. The germline V and J ends were trimmed by 0 bases and 4 bases, with 11 bases remaining between them.

This chain links TRBV19 with TRBJ1-1, with TRBD1 matching over 7 bases. CDR1 is LNHDA and CDR2 is SQIVND in the germline V gene (reference sequence). Trimming cost V 5 bases and J 0 bases; bases outside gene matches: 9. The length of the CDR3 is 16 residues. CDR3 coding DNA: TGTGCCAGTAGTGCCGACAGGGCAAGCATGAACACTGAAGCTTTCTTT. Translation: CASSADRASMNTEAFF.

The chain joins TRBV27 to TRBJ2-7; 7 nucleotides align to TRBD1. Germline values: CDR1 MNHEY, CDR2 SMNVEV (reference sequence). V lost 6 bases to trimming and J lost 3 bases; unmatched junction nucleotides: 8. There are 14 residues in the CDR3. The CDR3 sequence is CASSYRQGNYEQYF. As DNA, the CDR3 is TGTGCCAGCAGCTATCGACAGGGCAACTACGAGCAGTACTTC.

This chain uses TRBV6-5 with TRBJ1-4; 8 nucleotides agree with TRBD1. V shed 0 bases, J shed 4 bases, and the junction held 4 bases outside the gene matches. Germline V gives CDR1 MNHEY, CDR2 SVGAGI. The CDR3 loop spans 16 amino acids. The CDR3 DNA follows: TGTGCCAGCAGTTACTCCAGCGGACAGGGTAATGAAAAACTGTTTTTT. Its protein product is CASSYSSGQGNEKLFF.

The rearrangement links TRBV4-3 to TRBJ1-2; TRBD1 agrees at 9 bases. Germline assignment: CDR1 LGHNA and CDR2 YSLEER. The CDR3 length is 16 residues. V was pared by 0 bases and J by 4 bases, with 6 bases of the junction left unmatched. In DNA form, the CDR3 reads TGCGCCAGCAGCCAAGAAGGGACAGGGAATCGCTATGGCTACACCTTC. It translates to CASSQEGTGNRYGYTF.

The sample holds many counts of this clone. The gene calls are TRBV2 and TRBJ1-5, with D uncertain. CDR1 and CDR2 (germline): SNHLY, FYNNEI. V lost 7 bases, J lost 6 bases, and 13 bases lay in between. The CDR3 runs to 13 residues. The CDR3 sequence is CASNVGGGQPQHF. DNA of the CDR3: TGTGCCAGCAACGTGGGTGGCGGTCAGCCCCAGCATTTT.

V gene TRBV18 combines with J gene TRBJ2-1, with TRBD2 matching over 9 bases. Per the germline V gene, CDR1 is KGHSH and CDR2 is LQKENI. V lost 5 bases, J lost 1 base, and 12 bases stayed unmatched. The CDR3 sequence is 18 residues long. Here the CDR3 reads CASSTAIRTSESYNEQFF. As DNA, the CDR3 is TGTGCCAGCTCAACGGCTATCAGGACTAGCGAGTCCTACAATGAGCAGTTCTTC.

V is TRBV2 and J is TRBJ2-5; 13 bases agree with TRBD2. The germline V gene encodes CDR1 SNHLY and CDR2 FYNNEI. The CDR3 loop spans 16 amino acids. The V and J ends lost 4 bases and 5 bases, in that order; junction bases with no gene match: 7. CDR3 coding DNA: TGTGCCAGCAGTGTGTGGACTAGCGGGAGACTGGAGACCCAGTACTTC. Its protein is CASSVWTSGRLETQYF.